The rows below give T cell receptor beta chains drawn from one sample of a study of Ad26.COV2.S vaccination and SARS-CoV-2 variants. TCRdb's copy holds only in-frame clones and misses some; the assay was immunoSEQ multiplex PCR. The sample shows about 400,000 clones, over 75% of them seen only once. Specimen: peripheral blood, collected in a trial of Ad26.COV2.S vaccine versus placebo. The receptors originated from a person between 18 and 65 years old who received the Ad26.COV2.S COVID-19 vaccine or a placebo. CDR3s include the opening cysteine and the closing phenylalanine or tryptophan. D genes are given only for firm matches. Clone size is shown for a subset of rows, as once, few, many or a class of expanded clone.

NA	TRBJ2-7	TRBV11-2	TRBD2	TGTGCCAGCAGCTCTAATAGCGGGAGGGCATACGAGCAGTACTTC	CASSSNSGRAYEQYF
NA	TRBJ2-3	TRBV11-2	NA	TGTGCCAGCAGACGGGTGAGAACAGATACGCAGTATTTT	CASRRVRTDTQYF
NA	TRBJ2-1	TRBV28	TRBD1	TGTGCCAGCAGAACCCCGGGACAGGGGTTTGATGAGCAGTTCTTC	CASRTPGQGFDEQFF
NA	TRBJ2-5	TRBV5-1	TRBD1	TGCGCCAGCAGCTTGGGGGACAGAGAGACCCAGTACTTC	CASSLGDRETQYF
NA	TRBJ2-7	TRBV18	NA	TGTGCCAGCTCACCACGGGACATCTACGAGCAGTACTTC	CASSPRDIYEQYF
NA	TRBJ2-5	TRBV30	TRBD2	TGTGCCTGGAGGTGGGGGGGTGGAGAGACCCAGTACTTC	CAWRWGGGETQYF
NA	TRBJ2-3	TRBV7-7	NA	TGTGCCAGCAGCTTACTGAGCGGAGGGGTGAGGACAGATACGCAGTATTTT	CASSLLSGGVRTDTQYF
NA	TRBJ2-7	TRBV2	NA	TGTGCCAGCGGGGCCATGGGAGGTTCCTACGAGCAGTACTTC	CASGAMGGSYEQYF
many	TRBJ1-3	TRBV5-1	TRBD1	TGCGCCAGCAGCTTGGGAGGGACAGGGTTCTCCGGAAACACCATATATTTT	CASSLGGTGFSGNTIYF
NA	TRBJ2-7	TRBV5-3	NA	TGTGCCAGAACAAAAACCTACGAGCAGTACTTC	CARTKTYEQYF
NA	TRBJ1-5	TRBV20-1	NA	TGCAGTGCTAGCTCGGGGCAGCCCCAGCATTTT	CSASSGQPQHF
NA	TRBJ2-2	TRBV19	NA	TGTGCCAGTAGTATAGGTGGGGGCACCGGGGAGCTGTTTTTT	CASSIGGGTGELFF
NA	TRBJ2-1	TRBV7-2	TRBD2	TGTGCCAGCAGCCCTAATGGACTAGCGAACAATGAGCAGTTCTTC	CASSPNGLANNEQFF
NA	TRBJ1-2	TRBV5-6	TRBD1	TGTGCCAGCAGCTTACTACAGGGGGGAGGCTACACCTTC	CASSLLQGGGYTF
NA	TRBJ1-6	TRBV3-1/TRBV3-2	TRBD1	TGTGCCAGCAGCCAAGAACGGGACAGCTCCTATAATTCACCCCTCCACTTT	CASSQERDSSYNSPLHF
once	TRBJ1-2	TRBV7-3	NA	TGTGCCAGCAGCTCCGCCGCTGGGGAAGGCTACACCTTC	CASSSAAGEGYTF
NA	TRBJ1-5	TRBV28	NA	TGTGCCAGCAGCGGTTATAGCAATCAGCCCCAGCATTTT	CASSGYSNQPQHF
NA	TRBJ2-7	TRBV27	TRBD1	TGTGCCAGCAGTTTATCCGGCAGGGGGTCCTACGAGCAGTACTTC	CASSLSGRGSYEQYF
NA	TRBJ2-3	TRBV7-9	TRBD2	TGTGCCAGCAGCTTATCGACTAGCGGGAAGGCAGATACGCAGTATTTT	CASSLSTSGKADTQYF
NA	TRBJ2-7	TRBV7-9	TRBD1	TGTGCCAGCAGCTTAGATACAGGGGGTAGGAGCGAGCAGTACTTC	CASSLDTGGRSEQYF
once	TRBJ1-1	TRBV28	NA	TGTGCCAGCAGAGACGGGGGGAGTTCGAACACTGAAGCTTTCTTT	CASRDGGSSNTEAFF
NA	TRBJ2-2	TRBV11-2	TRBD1	TGTGCCAGCAGCCCAACGAGGGGGCACGGGGAGCTGTTTTTT	CASSPTRGHGELFF
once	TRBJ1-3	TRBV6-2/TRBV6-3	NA	TGTGCCAGCAGTCGAGCAGAGACGAGCTCTGGAAACACCATATATTTT	CASSRAETSSGNTIYF
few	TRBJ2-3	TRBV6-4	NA	TGTGCCAGCAGTGTCAGCGGGAGCACAGATACGCAGTATTTT	CASSVSGSTDTQYF
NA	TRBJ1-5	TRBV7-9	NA	TGTGCCAGCAGCTTAGATCCGGGAGGGCCCCAGCATTTT	CASSLDPGGPQHF
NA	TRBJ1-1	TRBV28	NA	TGTGCCAGCAGACGAAGAGGGATGCTTGAAGCTTTCTTT	CASRRRGMLEAFF
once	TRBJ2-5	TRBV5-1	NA	TGCGCCAGCAGCTTGGCCCCTGGGGGAGAGACCCAGTACTTC	CASSLAPGGETQYF
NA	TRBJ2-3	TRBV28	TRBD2	TGTGCCAGCAGTCCAACTAGCGGCCGCTTTGATACGCAGTATTTT	CASSPTSGRFDTQYF
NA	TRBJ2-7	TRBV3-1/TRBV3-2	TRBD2	TGTGCCAGCAGCCAAGTGGGGAGGGCCCTCGGCGAGCAGTACTTC	CASSQVGRALGEQYF
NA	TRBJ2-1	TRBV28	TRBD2	TGTGCCAGCAGCATCTGGACTAGCGACACCTACAATGAGCAGTTCTTC	CASSIWTSDTYNEQFF
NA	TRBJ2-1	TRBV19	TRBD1	TGTGCCAGTAGTACGCTCCTGGGGACAGGGGGGAACAATGAGCAGTTCTTC	CASSTLLGTGGNNEQFF
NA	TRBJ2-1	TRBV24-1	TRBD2	TGTGCCACCAGTGATTTGCCCGGGACTACCAGATCTGATGAGCAGTTCTTC	CATSDLPGTTRSDEQFF
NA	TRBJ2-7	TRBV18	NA	TGTGCCAGCTCCCGGATAGCCGGGGGTTACTCCTACGAGCAGTACTTC	CASSRIAGGYSYEQYF
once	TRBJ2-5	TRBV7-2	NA	TGTGCCAGCAGCTTAAGAGGCAGTCCGGGCCAAGAGACCCAGTACTTC	CASSLRGSPGQETQYF
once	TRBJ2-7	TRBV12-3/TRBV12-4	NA	TGTGCCAGCAGTTCCAGCGGAGCTGCGGAGCAGTACTTC	CASSSSGAAEQYF
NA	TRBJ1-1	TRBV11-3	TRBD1	TGTGCCAGCAGCTTTGTTAGGGGGCCGAACACTGAAGCTTTCTTT	CASSFVRGPNTEAFF
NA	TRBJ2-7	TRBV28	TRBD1	TGTGCCAGCAGTCGACCGGACATCAGGGGGCTGGGCGAGCAGTACTTC	CASSRPDIRGLGEQYF
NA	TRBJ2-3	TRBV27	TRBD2	TGTGCCAGCAGTTTCGGAGGGCCGGGGGGTACGCAGTATTTT	CASSFGGPGGTQYF
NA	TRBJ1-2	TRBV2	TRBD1	TGTGCCAGCAATAGGGACAGGTTGGACTACACCTTC	CASNRDRLDYTF
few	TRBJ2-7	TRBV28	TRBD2	TGTGCCAGCAGTGGTCTAGCGGTGGGTTCTCTCTACGAGCAGTACTTC	CASSGLAVGSLYEQYF
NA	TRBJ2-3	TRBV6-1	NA	TGTGCCAGCAGTGAAAATCTAGGGGCAGATACGCAGTATTTT	CASSENLGADTQYF
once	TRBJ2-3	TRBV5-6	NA	TGTGCCAGCAGCTTAGGGACCCTACCCACAGATACGCAGTATTTT	CASSLGTLPTDTQYF